This record looks at one T cell receptor beta chain sequence and its context. Its antigen is not known. The CDR3 has 17 residues. V dropped 4 bases and J dropped 2 bases, with 21 bases sitting between them. Germline CDR1 reads MNHEY; CDR2 reads SMNVEV (reference sequence). These data are taken from a study of identical twins. Study outcomes and limitations: Its conclusions, products of cross-sectional statistical analysis, did not come from following the same donors.

A universal primer binding site was introduced by template switching. The final cDNA contained unique molecular identifiers. TCRdb independently ran MiXCR on the 5' RACE reads; one entry per CDR3 protein. The data contain a few hundred thousand distinct CDR3 sequences, roughly 7.1% of them singletons. The same data also went into a second study, on T cells expressing NK-cell markers. That source notes: Obtained from sorted CD3+CD56+NKG2C+, CD3+CD56+NKG2C- and CD3+CD56-NKG2C+ T cells were the TCR beta repertoires. With an anti-gamma-delta TCR antibody, sorting in several experiments was kept to alpha-beta TCR T cells.

The V and J genes are TRBV27 and TRBJ2-7; D is perhaps TRBD1 or TRBD2 (5 bases each). The clonotype was recovered from a woman aged 18-35 years in good health. What was sequenced was CD8+ T cells sorted from blood. The CDR3 loop is CASSSSQWTRTAYEQYF. CDR3 sequence (DNA): TGTGCCAGCAGTTCCTCCCAATGGACACGGACTGCCTACGAGCAGTACTTC.